This entry features one T cell receptor beta chain sequence. At one of its ends the junction is not consistent with the germline gene, which may arise from a read error. The CDR3 extends over 14 amino acids. The germline V gene encodes CDR1 GTSNPN and CDR2 SVGIG (reference sequence). Repertoires were generated with immunoSEQ multiplex PCR, while TCRdb's copy carries only in-frame clones and drops some. The sample carries 55,000 to 70,000 clones, about 86% recorded once. Time point meaning: baseline, week 1 (first vaccination visit). The treatment is: pre-vaccination baseline after standard-of-care therapy. This sample stems from a study of a mutant IDH1 vaccine in newly diagnosed glioma. Study-level background: There were roughly 62% males and about 38% females among treated patients, whose mean age was 40.4 years. Previous treatment comprised radiotherapy, temozolomide, or both, mostly both.

The sample consisted of PBMCs, taken from a glioma patient treated with radiotherapy, temozolomide or both. The chain employs TRBV30 and TRBJ2-3; a possible D gene is TRBD1 (5 bases). This sequence was found in a man in his thirties or forties with glioma. The CDR3 bases are TGTGCCTGGAGTGTAGGGGTTAGCATAGATACGCAGTATTTT. Translating gives CAWSVGVSIDTQYF.